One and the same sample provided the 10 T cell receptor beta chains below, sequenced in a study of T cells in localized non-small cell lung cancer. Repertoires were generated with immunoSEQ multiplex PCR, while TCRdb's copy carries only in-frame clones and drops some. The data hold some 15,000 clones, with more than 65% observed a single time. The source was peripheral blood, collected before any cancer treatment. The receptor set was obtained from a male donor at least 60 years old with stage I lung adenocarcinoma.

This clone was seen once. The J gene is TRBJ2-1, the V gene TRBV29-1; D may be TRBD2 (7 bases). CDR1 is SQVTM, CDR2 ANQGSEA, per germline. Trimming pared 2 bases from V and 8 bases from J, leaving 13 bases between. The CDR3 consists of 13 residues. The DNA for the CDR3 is TGCAGCGTTGAAAGTAGGGGGGGCTATGAGCAGTTCTTC. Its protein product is CSVESRGGYEQFF.

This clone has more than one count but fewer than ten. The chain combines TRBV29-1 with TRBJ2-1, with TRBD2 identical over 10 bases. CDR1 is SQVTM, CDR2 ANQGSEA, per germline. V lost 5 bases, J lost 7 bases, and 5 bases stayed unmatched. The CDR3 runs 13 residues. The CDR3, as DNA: TGCAGCGTTAGCGGGGGGGTACGGAATGAGCAGTTCTTC. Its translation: CSVSGGVRNEQFF.

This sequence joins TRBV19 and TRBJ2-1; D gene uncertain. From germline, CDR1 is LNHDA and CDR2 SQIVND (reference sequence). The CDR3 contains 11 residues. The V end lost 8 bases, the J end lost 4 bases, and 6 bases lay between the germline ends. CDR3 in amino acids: CASSQYNEQFF. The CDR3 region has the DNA TGTGCCAGTTCCCAATACAATGAGCAGTTCTTC.

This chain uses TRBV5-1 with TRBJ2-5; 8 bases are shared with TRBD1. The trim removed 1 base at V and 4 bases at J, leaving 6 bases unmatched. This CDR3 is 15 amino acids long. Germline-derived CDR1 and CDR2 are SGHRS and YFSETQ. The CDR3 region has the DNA TGCGCCAGCAGCTTGCAGGGGGCTCGGGGAGAGACCCAGTACTTC. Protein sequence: CASSLQGARGETQYF.

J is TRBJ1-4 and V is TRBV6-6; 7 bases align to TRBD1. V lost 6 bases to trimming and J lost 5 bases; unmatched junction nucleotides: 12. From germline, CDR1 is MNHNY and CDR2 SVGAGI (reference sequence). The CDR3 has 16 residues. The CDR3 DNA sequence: TGTGCCAGCAGCCACCAAAGGGGGCCGCTAAATGAAAAACTGTTTTTT. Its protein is CASSHQRGPLNEKLFF.

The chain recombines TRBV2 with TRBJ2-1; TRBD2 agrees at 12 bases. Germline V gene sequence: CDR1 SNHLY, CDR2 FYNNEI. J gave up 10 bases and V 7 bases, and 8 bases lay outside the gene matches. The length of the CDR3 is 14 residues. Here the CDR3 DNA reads TGTGCCAGCAAGACTAGCGGGAGCCTTCCCGAGCAGTTCTTC. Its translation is CASKTSGSLPEQFF.

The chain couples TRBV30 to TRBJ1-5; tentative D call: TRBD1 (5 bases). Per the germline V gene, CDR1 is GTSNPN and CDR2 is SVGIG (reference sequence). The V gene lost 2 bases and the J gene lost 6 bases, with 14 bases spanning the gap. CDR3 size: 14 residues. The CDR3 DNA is TGTGCCTGGAGTCCCCAAGGGGCTGGTCAGCCCCAGCATTTT. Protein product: CAWSPQGAGQPQHF. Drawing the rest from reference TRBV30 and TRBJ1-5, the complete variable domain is SQTIHQWPATLVQPVGSPLSLECTVEGTSNPNLYWYRQAAGRGLQLLFYSVGIGQISSEVPQNLSASRPQDRQFILSSKKLLLSDSGFYLCAWSPQGAGQPQHFGDGTRLSIL.

The CDR3 DNA sequence: TGCGCCAGCAGCTTGGGGCAGGACCCCTACGAGCAGTACTTC. This encodes CASSLGQDPYEQYF. The gene calls are TRBV5-1 and TRBJ2-7, with D uncertain. The V end was cut by 0 bases, the J end by 2 bases, with 9 bases between. The germline gives CDR1 SGHRS, CDR2 YFSETQ. CDR3 size: 14 residues.

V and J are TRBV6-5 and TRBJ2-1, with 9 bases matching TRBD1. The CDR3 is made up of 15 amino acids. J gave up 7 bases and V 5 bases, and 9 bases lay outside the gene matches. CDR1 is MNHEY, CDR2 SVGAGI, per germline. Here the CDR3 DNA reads TGTGCCAGCAGTACACCGGGACAGGGATCGAATGAGCAGTTCTTC. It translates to CASSTPGQGSNEQFF.

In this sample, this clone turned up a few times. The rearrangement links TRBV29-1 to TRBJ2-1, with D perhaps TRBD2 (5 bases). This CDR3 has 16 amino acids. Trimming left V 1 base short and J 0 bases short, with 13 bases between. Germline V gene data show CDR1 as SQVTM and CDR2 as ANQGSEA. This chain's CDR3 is CSVEGVAPSSYNEQFF. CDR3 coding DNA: TGCAGCGTTGAAGGGGTAGCGCCGAGCTCCTACAATGAGCAGTTCTTC.